Listed here are 10 T cell receptor beta chains from one sample, sequenced in a study of identifying expanded T cells in peripheral blood. Libraries were prepared by immunoSEQ multiplex PCR; TCRdb keeps only in-frame clonotypes and omits some of them. The sample shows approximately 58,000 clones, approximately 89% of them seen only once. The sequencing input was blood. The receptors derive from a person between 18 and 75 years old in good health.

V usage is TRBV7-3 and J usage is TRBJ1-5, with TRBD1 matching over 7 bases. V shed 4 bases, J shed 5 bases, and the junction held 8 bases outside the gene matches. The CDR3 length is 15 residues. Germline V gene data show CDR1 as SGHTA and CDR2 as FQGTGA. In nucleotides, the CDR3 is TGTGCCAGCAGCTCCCTTAGGGACAGCTATCAGCCCCAGCATTTT. Translated: CASSSLRDSYQPQHF.

The chain recombines TRBV7-2 with TRBJ2-7; 8 bases agree with TRBD2. Germline V gene sequence: CDR1 SGHTA, CDR2 FQGNSA. The CDR3 runs to 16 residues. V was clipped by 5 bases and J by 3 bases; unmatched bases: 12. CDR3 in DNA: TGTGCCAGCAGCCGCGTAGGGGCCAGCGGGAGCTACGAGCAGTACTTC. Protein: CASSRVGASGSYEQYF.

The CDR3 spells CASSSESGLNSPLHF. CDR3 sequence (DNA): TGTGCCAGCAGCTCGGAGTCGGGGCTCAATTCACCCCTCCACTTT. This chain uses TRBV5-6 with TRBJ1-6; possibly TRBD1 for D (5 bases). The CDR3 consists of 15 residues. V lost 3 bases and J 7 bases, leaving 14 bases between the germline ends. In germline, CDR1 is SGHDT, CDR2 YYEEEE.

This chain connects TRBV4-3 to TRBJ2-6, with a weak D call TRBD1 (6 bases). Trimming cost V 4 bases and J 1 base, with 29 bases left between them. Per germline, CDR1 LGHNA and CDR2 YSLEER. The length of the CDR3 is 22 residues. CDR3 bases: TGCGCCAGCAGCCCAAGGGAGTATGACCAAAAGGGAACAGGGTCTGGGGCCAACGTCCTGACTTTC. It yields the protein CASSPREYDQKGTGSGANVLTF.

The sample holds a few counts of this clone. The chain couples TRBV4-3 to TRBJ2-2; 9 nucleotides match TRBD1. Trimming removed 4 bases from V and 7 bases from J; junction bases left unmatched: 7. The CDR3 runs 15 residues. Germline V gene lookup returns CDR1 LGHNA and CDR2 YSLEER. CDR3 protein: CASSPRDRDIGELFF. As DNA, the CDR3 is TGCGCCAGCAGCCCCCGGGACAGGGATATCGGGGAGCTGTTTTTT.

The chain couples TRBV19 to TRBJ2-5, with 11 bases lining up with TRBD1. CDR3 size: 15 residues. J was trimmed by 5 bases and V by 4 bases; bases with no gene match: 6. Germline CDR1 reads LNHDA; CDR2 reads SQIVND (reference sequence). The CDR3 is CASSTGTGGRETQYF. In nucleotides, the CDR3 is TGTGCCAGTAGTACTGGGACAGGGGGTAGGGAGACCCAGTACTTC. Combining the CDR3 with reference TRBV19 and TRBJ2-5 gives the whole variable domain DGGITQSPKYLFRKEGQNVTLSCEQNLNHDAMYWYRQDPGQGLRLIYYSQIVNDFQKGDIAEGYSVSREKKESFPLTVTSAQKNPTAFYLCASSTGTGGRETQYFGPGTRLLVL.

The chain's CDR3 is CASSFRQQERGEQYF. CDR3 bases: TGTGCCAGCAGCTTTCGACAACAGGAACGCGGCGAGCAGTACTTC. The chain uses TRBV5-6 and TRBJ2-7; D might be TRBD1 (5 bases). V dropped 2 bases and J dropped 6 bases, with 18 bases sitting between them. Germline V lookup: CDR1 SGHDT, CDR2 YYEEEE. The length of the CDR3 is 15 residues. Using reference TRBV5-6 and TRBJ2-7 for the parts outside the CDR3, the full variable domain is DAGVTQSPTHLIKTRGQQVTLRCSPKSGHDTVSWYQQALGQGPQFIFQYYEEEERQRGNFPDRFSGHQFPNYSSELNVNALLLGDSALYLCASSFRQQERGEQYFGPGTRLTVT.

The genes are TRBV4-3 and TRBJ2-4; D is unclear. The CDR3 is 14 amino acids. In germline, CDR1 is LGHNA, CDR2 YSLEER. Between the trimmed V and J ends, which lost 4 bases and 6 bases, there was a span of 13 bases. The CDR3 DNA reads TGCGCCAGCAGCCCTTCCTTCTTGGGAAACATTCAGTACTTC. Translated: CASSPSFLGNIQYF.

This chain links TRBV28 with TRBJ1-5, with 8 bases that match TRBD1. CDR1 is MDHEN and CDR2 is SYDVKM in the germline V gene. With V trimmed by 4 bases and J by 4 bases, 9 bases remained unmatched. This CDR3 contains 16 residues. The CDR3 DNA reads as TGTGCCAGCAGTTCCCTGGACAGGGAACGAAATCAGCCCCAGCATTTT. It encodes CASSSLDRERNQPQHF.

V is TRBV10-3 and J is TRBJ1-2; D not certain. CDR1 is ENHRY, CDR2 SYGVKD, per germline. This CDR3 comprises 13 residues. V lost 3 bases and J 8 bases, leaving 13 bases between the germline ends. The CDR3 DNA sequence: TGTGCCATCAGTGATCTCCCCCAAGGCGGCTACACCTTC. This gives the protein CAISDLPQGGYTF.